A selection of T cell receptor beta chains follows, all from one sample in a study of blood T cell repertoires in COVID-19. Clones were read by immunoSEQ multiplex PCR, and TCRdb kept only the in-frame ones, dropping some. The repertoire holds roughly 81,000 clones, with around 83% as singletons. What was sequenced was peripheral blood. The receptors derive from a woman in her 70s with acute or convalescent COVID-19. The CDR3 runs from the conserved cysteine through the conserved F or W. Each record gives: J gene, D gene, clone size, V gene, CDR3 protein, CDR3 DNA. The D gene is left open where the match is weak. Size values are once, few and many counts, or a class for expanded clones, and some rows have none.

TRBJ1-2 | TRBD1 | few | TRBV7-8 | CASSSAAGTGFGYGYTF | TGTGCCAGCAGCTCCGCCGCGGGGACAGGATTCGGCTATGGCTACACCTTC
TRBJ2-1 | TRBD2 | - | TRBV10-1 | CASASGGGYNEQFF | TGCGCCAGCGCCTCCGGGGGGGGGTACAATGAGCAGTTCTTC
TRBJ2-7 | - | - | TRBV5-1 | CASSPGTIGLYQQYF | TGCGCCAGCAGCCCAGGGACAATCGGGCTCTACCAGCAGTACTTC
TRBJ1-5 | - | - | TRBV28 | CASSLTLNQPQHF | TGTGCCAGCAGTCTCACTCTCAATCAGCCCCAGCATTTT
TRBJ1-1 | - | - | TRBV6-1 | CASSELALQNTEAFF | TGTGCCAGCAGTGAACTCGCATTACAGAACACTGAAGCTTTCTTT
TRBJ2-1 | TRBD2 | - | TRBV19 | CASSMRTSGREQFF | TGTGCCAGTAGTATGAGGACTAGCGGTCGTGAGCAGTTCTTC
TRBJ1-4 | - | - | TRBV12-3/TRBV12-4 | CASTALVGEKLFF | TGTGCCAGCACCGCCTTAGTTGGTGAAAAACTGTTTTTT
TRBJ2-3 | TRBD2 | few | TRBV5-4 | CASTSGASTDTQYF | TGTGCCAGCACTAGCGGGGCCAGCACAGATACGCAGTATTTT
TRBJ1-5 | TRBD1 | few | TRBV3-1/TRBV3-2 | CASSRGGASQPQHF | TGTGCCAGCAGCCGAGGGGGCGCTTCCCAGCCCCAGCATTTT
TRBJ1-1 | TRBD1 | - | TRBV2 | CASSEQGANTEAFF | TGTGCCAGCAGTGAACAGGGGGCGAACACTGAAGCTTTCTTT
TRBJ1-3 | - | - | TRBV28 | CASSFERAGNTIYF | TGTGCCAGCAGTTTCGAGAGGGCTGGAAACACCATATATTTT
TRBJ1-1 | TRBD1 | - | TRBV18 | CASSPRGQGDTEAFF | TGTGCCAGCTCACCCCGAGGACAGGGAGACACTGAAGCTTTCTTT
TRBJ2-1 | - | - | TRBV2 | CASSAQGGPYNEQFF | TGTGCCAGCAGTGCCCAGGGGGGACCTTACAATGAGCAGTTCTTC
TRBJ2-3 | - | - | TRBV5-8 | CASSLLRSDTQYF | TGTGCCAGCAGCTTGCTACGCTCAGATACGCAGTATTTT
TRBJ2-3 | - | - | TRBV6-5 | CASRREDPDTQYF | TGTGCCAGTAGGAGGGAGGATCCAGATACGCAGTATTTT
TRBJ1-1 | - | - | TRBV12-3/TRBV12-4 | CASSFGEGTEAFF | TGTGCCAGCAGTTTCGGGGAGGGCACTGAAGCTTTCTTT
TRBJ1-1 | - | - | TRBV19 | CASRTSGHPNTEAFF | TGTGCCAGTAGAACCTCCGGACACCCGAACACTGAAGCTTTCTTT
TRBJ1-3 | TRBD1 | - | TRBV5-1 | CASSPGTGTGNTIYF | TGCGCCAGCAGCCCTGGGACAGGTACTGGAAACACCATATATTTT
TRBJ1-1 | TRBD1 | few | TRBV3-1/TRBV3-2 | CASSPSGGFEAFF | TGTGCCAGCAGCCCCTCAGGGGGCTTTGAAGCTTTCTTT
TRBJ2-3 | - | - | TRBV19 | CASTPEGTDTQYF | TGTGCCAGTACTCCCGAGGGAACAGATACGCAGTATTTT
TRBJ1-3 | TRBD1 | - | TRBV6-5 | CASSLGQDVYTIYF | TGTGCCAGCAGCCTCGGACAGGATGTATACACCATATATTTT
TRBJ2-3 | TRBD2 | - | TRBV28 | CASTHHRLAGGRIPDTQYF | TGTGCCAGCACCCACCACCGACTAGCGGGGGGCCGAATCCCAGATACGCAGTATTTT
TRBJ1-6 | - | - | TRBV7-9 | CASSPDNSPLHF | TGTGCCAGCAGCCCCGATAATTCACCCCTCCACTTT
TRBJ2-1 | TRBD1 | - | TRBV4-2 | CASSQVDQGAAYNEQFF | TGTGCCAGCAGCCAAGTTGACCAGGGGGCCGCCTACAATGAGCAGTTCTTC
TRBJ2-5 | - | - | TRBV10-1 | CASSRGLETQYF | TGCGCCAGCAGCAGGGGTCTGGAGACCCAGTACTTC
TRBJ2-2 | - | - | TRBV28 | CASSSYRNLNTGELFF | TGTGCCAGCAGTTCCTATAGAAACTTGAACACCGGGGAGCTGTTTTTT
TRBJ1-2 | - | - | TRBV6-5 | CASSYEGGTKGYTF | TGTGCCAGCAGTTACGAGGGAGGGACAAAAGGCTACACCTTC
TRBJ1-1 | - | - | TRBV5-1 | CASSFNGNTEAFF | TGCGCCAGCAGCTTCAACGGGAACACTGAAGCTTTCTTT
TRBJ2-1 | TRBD2 | - | TRBV7-3 | CASSSLSGGADEQFF | TGTGCCAGCAGCTCCCTTAGCGGGGGGGCGGATGAGCAGTTCTTC
TRBJ1-4 | TRBD1 | - | TRBV7-8 | CASSPDPGQGQGKLFF | TGTGCCAGCAGCCCTGACCCGGGACAGGGGCAGGGAAAACTGTTTTTT
TRBJ2-3 | TRBD2 | - | TRBV27 | CASSFAGVTDTQYF | TGTGCCAGCAGTTTCGCGGGGGTGACAGATACGCAGTATTTT
TRBJ1-1 | - | - | TRBV5-6 | CASSSVGGPNTEAFF | TGTGCCAGCAGCTCCGTAGGAGGCCCGAACACTGAAGCTTTCTTT
TRBJ2-7 | TRBD2 | - | TRBV7-9 | CASSLGLAGDEQYF | TGTGCCAGCAGCCTGGGACTAGCGGGGGACGAGCAGTACTTC
TRBJ2-7 | - | - | TRBV21-1 | CASSLYRALVAFDEQYF | TGTGCCAGCAGCCTTTACAGGGCTTTGGTGGCTTTCGACGAGCAGTACTTC
TRBJ1-2 | TRBD1 | few | TRBV30 | CAWSVTGIDGYTF | TGTGCCTGGAGTGTGACAGGGATAGATGGCTACACCTTC
TRBJ1-1 | - | - | TRBV7-9 | CASSWSGNTEAFF | TGTGCCAGCAGCTGGTCAGGGAACACTGAAGCTTTCTTT
TRBJ1-4 | - | - | TRBV19 | CASSKQGTNEKLFF | TGTGCCAGTAGTAAACAGGGAACTAATGAAAAACTGTTTTTT
TRBJ2-3 | - | once | TRBV24-1 | CATSAPYENTQYF | TGTGCCACCAGTGCCCCGTACGAGAATACGCAGTATTTT
TRBJ2-2 | - | few | TRBV9 | CASSVSLADTGELFF | TGTGCCAGCAGCGTATCACTAGCTGACACCGGGGAGCTGTTTTTT
TRBJ1-3 | - | - | TRBV7-2 | CASSIQGDGNTIYF | TGTGCCAGCAGCATACAGGGAGACGGAAACACCATATATTTT